The clone carrying this T cell receptor beta chain is a singleton in its sample. This sample was taken from a study of blood T cell repertoires in COVID-19. About the study: The analysed material was cDNA or gDNA that came from T cells, B-cell-depleted T cells, or PBMCs.

Study members were between 18 and 89 years old and lived in 20 to 25 US regions. Within 2 weeks before study entry, exposed participants met a COVID-19 case. This CDR3 is 14 amino acids long. Germline V lookup: CDR1 PRHDT, CDR2 FYEKMQ (reference sequence). V shed 0 bases and J 2 bases; nucleotides not matched to a gene: 0. In the authors' workflow: Quantification of nucleated cells was approximated via reference gene primer amplification. Data came from immunoSEQ multiplex PCR; TCRdb stores just in-frame clones and leaves some out. That table furnishes V, J and clone size, whereas the DNA furnished D and trimming. The table includes more than 300,000 clones, roughly 90% detected once.

The specimen sequenced was PBMCs or T cells enriched from blood (not recorded which). The genes are TRBV13 and TRBJ1-2, with 7 nucleotides matching TRBD1. This TCR was recovered from a woman aged 25 to 39 who had been exposed to COVID-19. In DNA form, the CDR3 reads TGTGCCAGCAGCTTAGGGACAGGGAACTATGGCTACACCTTC. Residues: CASSLGTGNYGYTF. The variable domain in full, completed from reference TRBV13 and TRBJ1-2, reads AAGVIQSPRHLIKEKRETATLKCYPIPRHDTVYWYQQGPGQDPQFLISFYEKMQSDKGSIPDRFSAQQFSDYHSELNMSSLELGDSALYFCASSLGTGNYGYTFGSGTRLTVV.